The entry below gives a single T cell receptor beta chain sequence along with its context. Antigen: not known. The immunoSEQ assay was version 4, run in survey mode. The method was immunoSEQ multiplex PCR; TCRdb's version includes in-frame clones alone and lacks a portion of them. The sample records around 40,000 clones, 88% being singletons. The length of the CDR3 is 11 residues. Germline V gene lookup returns CDR1 MNHEY and CDR2 SVGAGI. V was trimmed by 6 bases and J by 7 bases, leaving 9 bases between them. The record originates from a study of persistence of HIV-infected CD4 T cells. Overall study context: Donors had been on suppressive ART for a median of 8 years. Study observations and caveats: Degenerate expanded CDR3beta sequences were enriched among CMV- and Gag-responding cells.

This nonspecific control used anti-CD3/anti-CD28 bead stimulation of CD4+ T cells. CD4+ T cells upregulating both CD40 ligand and CD69 were sorted as responding cells. For at least 4 years, plasma HIV-1 RNA was undetectable (<50 copies/mL). The material was CD4+ T cells sorted from PBMCs after approximately 19-hour stimulation, obtained from a patient who received antiretroviral therapy. This sequence originates from an adult woman with HIV who was CMV-seropositive. The chain combines TRBV6-5 with TRBJ1-2; D is undetermined. CDR3 nucleotides: TGTGCCAGCAGACACCAGACTGGCTACACCTTC. It specifies CASRHQTGYTF.